The rows below give T cell receptor beta chains drawn from one sample of a study of molecular identifiers for immune sequencing clone quantification. TCRdb re-derived calls from the PCR reads in MiXCR, one entry per CDR3 protein. Altogether tens of thousands of distinct CDR3 sequences are present, roughly 22% being singletons, with the ten largest covering 0.98%. Sequencing was performed on naive CD8+ T cells from blood, with Jurkat cell RNA spiked in. The receptors originated from a human donor in good health. Some libraries in this study had Jurkat cell RNA spiked in. CDR3s include the opening cysteine and the closing phenylalanine or tryptophan. D genes are given only for firm matches. Clone size, where shown, is once, few, many, or a class for clones that have expanded.

cdr3_length | clone_size | d_call | j_call | v_call | cdr3_nt | cdr3_aa
18 | - | - | TRBJ2-3 | TRBV15 | TGTGCCACTAGCAGAGCCGACTCTAGCGTTCCCCCCACAAATACGCAGTATTTT | CATSRADSSVPPTNTQYF
17 | few | - | TRBJ2-1 | TRBV19 | TGTGCCAGTAGTATTTACTTCCCGGCACGCTCCTACAATGAGCAGTTCTTC | CASSIYFPARSYNEQFF
15 | many | - | TRBJ1-4 | TRBV4-3 | TGCGCCAGCAGCCCATTCTCAGACGGGAATGAAAAACTGTTTTTT | CASSPFSDGNEKLFF
14 | many | - | TRBJ1-4 | TRBV6-5 | TGTGCCAGCAGTTACTCAGGGGAGGCCGAAAAACTGTTTTTT | CASSYSGEAEKLFF
14 | few | TRBD1 | TRBJ2-7 | TRBV9 | TGTGCCAGCAGCCCAAGACAGGGTTCGGGAGAGCAGTACTTC | CASSPRQGSGEQYF
13 | many | TRBD1 | TRBJ2-3 | TRBV29-1 | TGCAGCGTTGTAGTCCAGGGGGCGGATACGCAGTATTTT | CSVVVQGADTQYF
14 | many | - | TRBJ1-2 | TRBV6-5 | TGTGCCAGCAGTTACCGCGGGGAGCTCTATGGCTACACCTTC | CASSYRGELYGYTF
16 | few | - | TRBJ2-1 | TRBV11-2 | TGTGCCAGCAGCCCAACCCTCGGGGGTGAGGGAAATGAGCAGTTCTTC | CASSPTLGGEGNEQFF
13 | few | - | TRBJ2-7 | TRBV20-1 | TGCAGTGCTAGAATACGCCGGGTCTACGAGCAGTACTTC | CSARIRRVYEQYF
18 | many | TRBD1 | TRBJ2-1 | TRBV6-5 | TGTGCCAGCAGTTCCCCCCGGACAGGGGGCGCCTCCTACAATGAGCAGTTCTTC | CASSSPRTGGASYNEQFF
16 | - | - | TRBJ2-1 | TRBV11-2 | TGTGCCAGCAGCTTAGTATGGGTGGGTCCCTACAATGAGCAGTTCTTC | CASSLVWVGPYNEQFF